This T cell receptor beta chain was captured by sequencing in a study of cytomegalovirus exposure and HLA in healthy donors (dated by TCRdb to 2016 to 2017). For the study in its entirety: According to a later analysis, one platform produced both the 110 or so validation repertoires and the roughly 660 repertoires of the first cohort. Besides the first cohort of some 670 subjects, a separate validation cohort made up of 90 to 150 different subjects was used. The study aimed to test whether cataloging public T cell receptors could reveal signatures of past pathogen exposure. To predict cytomegalovirus infection status, the study brought together high-throughput TCR immunosequencing, statistical association of individual TCRs with disease status, and machine learning. The paper as a whole reports these results and caveats: All 120 or so repertoires were used to score co-occurrence in the validation cohort in a later analysis, because that analysis had no HLA typing for the cohort. The classifier was reported to diagnose cytomegalovirus status with high specificity and sensitivity in both the original cohort and the validation cohort. It was suggested by the authors that the approach could potentially be generalized to other disease states and immunological phenotypes. Most TCR sequences were observed very rarely across donors, whereas some public TCRs were present in many individuals. The study listed 150 to 200 TCR beta chains as associated with cytomegalovirus. In vitro tests confirmed that a few of the cytomegalovirus-associated TCR beta chains recognize cytomegalovirus antigens. In a later analysis, TCRs clustered in the first cohort were found to also tend to co-occur in the roughly 120 validation repertoires, with over 90% of cluster scores above 0.

According to the germline V gene, CDR1 reads MDHEN and CDR2 reads SYDVKM. Trimmed from V: 7 bases; trimmed from J: 3 bases; junction bases lacking a gene match: 12. The CDR3 measures 16 amino acids from cysteine to phenylalanine. Solely the CDR3 DNA is kept, with 48 bases framed from the first base. The donors belonged to the validation cohort of roughly 120 subjects, which was separate from the roughly 700-subject first cohort. Libraries were constructed by the immunoSEQ multiplex PCR assay. As for the authors' bioinformatics: To diagnose cytomegalovirus status from the catalog of TCR beta chain sequences, a statistical classification framework was built. What TCRdb holds here is the immuneACCESS table cut down to in-frame rearrangements. Part of the clones is not present; checked against another copy, under half of the missing clones reflect an unresolved V gene, and the others are unexplained. V, J and clone size reflect that table, while D and trimming were determined from the DNA. This sample gives some 90,000 clones in total; roughly 97% of them show up just once. The ten largest clones add up to over 0.7% of the sample.

Worth noting for this clone: Its antigen specificity is not known. No base-level quality is on record; no much larger clone is a single base apart.

Material for sequencing was PBMCs. This TCR was recovered from a man aged 18 to 30 in good health and CMV-seronegative. This sequence uses TRBV28 and TRBJ2-7; the junction holds 10 bases that match TRBD2. The CDR3 has the sequence CASTILLAGDNYEQYF. The nucleotide sequence reads as follows: TGTGCCAGCACCATATTGCTAGCGGGAGATAACTACGAGCAGTACTTC.